Below, 31 T cell receptor beta chains from the same sample are listed, as sequenced in a study of blood T cells in healthy people across ages. Using a J-beta primer mix together with a sample-barcoded 5' primer, a second PCR was run for roughly 6 to 11 cycles. TCRdb passed the 5' RACE reads through MiXCR, listing each CDR3 protein once. The data contain hundreds of thousands of distinct CDR3 sequences, roughly half of them singletons. The source material was blood. These receptors came from a woman older than 75 in good health.

This clonotype came up once. Just one base apart from a much larger clone, this may be a read error. The CDR3 here is CTSSTFSSGGRETQYF. DNA of the CDR3: TGCACCAGCAGCACATTTTCTAGCGGGGGTCGGGAGACCCAGTACTTC. The chain links TRBV5-1 to TRBJ2-5; the match to TRBD2 covers 10 bases. Germline values: CDR1 SGHRS, CDR2 YFSETQ. This CDR3 region has 16 residues.

This sequence joins TRBV24-1 and TRBJ2-4; possibly TRBD2 for D (6 bases). Germline V lookup: CDR1 KGHDR, CDR2 SFDVKD. The CDR3 is 13 residues long. Trimming shortened V by 6 bases and J by 7 bases, and 12 bases separated the two germline ends. The CDR3 bases are TGTGCCACCAGTTCACGGGGGTTGAACATTCAGTACTTC. This codes for CATSSRGLNIQYF.

This chain joins TRBV5-6 and TRBJ2-7; a weak D match, TRBD2 (5 bases). The V end lost 0 bases, the J end lost 2 bases, and 9 bases lay between the germline ends. This CDR3 comprises 14 residues. Germline-derived CDR1 and CDR2 are SGHDT and YYEEEE. The CDR3 DNA reads TGTGCCAGCAGCTTGGGGATCGGGACCTACGAGCAGTACTTC. This translates into CASSLGIGTYEQYF.

The chain has TRBV7-9 and TRBJ2-2; the D is unclear. Trimming removed 1 base at V and 2 bases at J, with 11 bases between. Germline V gene lookup returns CDR1 SEHNR and CDR2 FQNEAQ (reference sequence). CDR3 length equals 16 residues. The CDR3 loop reads CASSLDPLSNTGELFF. Written as DNA, the CDR3 is TGTGCCAGCAGCTTAGATCCGCTTTCTAACACCGGGGAGCTGTTTTTT.

As DNA, the CDR3 is TGCAGTGCTAGAGTGGCGACTAGCGGGAGAGCAGATACGCAGTATTTT. It yields the protein CSARVATSGRADTQYF. This chain uses TRBV20-1 with TRBJ2-3; 12 positions agree with TRBD2. The junction had 6 bases not matched to a gene; V was cut back by 1 base and J by 4 bases. CDR1 and CDR2 (germline): DFQATT, SNEGSKA (reference sequence). CDR3 length: 16 amino acids.

The chain uses TRBV6-1 and TRBJ1-5, with D tentatively TRBD1 (6 bases). Germline loops: CDR1 MNHNS, CDR2 SASEGT. Between the trimmed V and J ends, which lost 2 bases and 6 bases, there was a span of 20 bases. The CDR3 extends over 17 amino acids. In DNA form, the CDR3 reads TGTGCCAGCAGTGAATACTTTGGGGCGAGGGGGGGTCAGCCCCAGCATTTT. Translation: CASSEYFGARGGQPQHF.

The V call is TRBV6-5, the J call TRBJ1-1; D possibly corresponds to TRBD1 (5 bases). Trimming took 0 bases from V and 3 from J, leaving 20 bases between them. CDR1 is MNHEY, CDR2 SVGAGI, per germline. The CDR3 sequence is 18 residues long. The CDR3 sequence is CASSYSAGSGATYTEAFF. DNA of the CDR3: TGTGCCAGCAGTTACTCCGCCGGTTCCGGGGCCACCTACACTGAAGCTTTCTTT.

CDR3 protein: CSVGVRGEKDEQYF. Written as DNA, the CDR3 is TGCAGCGTTGGAGTCCGGGGGGAAAAGGACGAGCAGTACTTC. The chain recombines TRBV29-1 with TRBJ2-7; 7 bases match TRBD2. V shed 4 bases and J 5 bases; nucleotides not matched to a gene: 11. Germline loops: CDR1 SQVTM, CDR2 ANQGSEA. The CDR3 is 14 amino acids.

This clonotype appeared many times. This chain connects TRBV6-5 to TRBJ2-7; 13 positions agree with TRBD2. V lost 6 bases and J lost 2; bases outside the gene matches: 10. This CDR3 is 17 amino acids long. Germline V gene data show CDR1 as MNHEY and CDR2 as SVGAGI. The DNA for the CDR3 is TGTGCCAGCAGCGGACTAGCGGGAGTACCACCACCCTACGAGCAGTACTTC. It translates to CASSGLAGVPPPYEQYF.

The chain joins TRBV20-1 to TRBJ1-2, with D possibly matching TRBD1 (5 bases). Trimming pared 4 bases from V and 4 bases from J, leaving 19 bases between. Germline CDR1 and CDR2: DFQATT and SNEGSKA (reference sequence). The CDR3 runs 15 residues. The CDR3 protein is CSATFPGRSVYGYTF. CDR3 DNA: TGCAGTGCTACCTTTCCGGGACGGAGTGTCTATGGCTACACCTTC.

As to this clonotype: This may arise from a read error, as a much more abundant clone is one base away. The V and J genes are TRBV7-3 and TRBJ2-7; 8 bases map to TRBD2. The last part of the DNA fits TRBJ2-4 better; the J call may be wrong. The CDR3 contains 14 residues. The germline CDR1 and CDR2 sequences are SGHTA and FQGTGA. The CDR3 reads CASSSRGGKNIQYF. CDR3 DNA: TGTGCCAGCAGCTCCCGGGGGGGCAAAAACATTCAGTACTTC.

This sequence joins TRBV27 and TRBJ2-1; 7 nucleotides align to TRBD1. Germline V gene data show CDR1 as MNHEY and CDR2 as SMNVEV (reference sequence). This CDR3 contains 16 residues. V trimming: 4 bases; J trimming: 7 bases; junction bases outside the gene matches: 13. CDR3 sequence reads: CASSSPTGSPDNEQFF. CDR3 nucleotides: TGTGCCAGCAGTTCACCGACAGGGTCTCCAGATAATGAGCAGTTCTTC.

The chain couples TRBV27 to TRBJ2-3, with 9 bases matching TRBD2. The CDR3 covers 18 residues. Germline loops: CDR1 MNHEY, CDR2 SMNVEV (reference sequence). J lost 6 bases, V lost 6 bases, and 19 bases had no gene match. DNA for the CDR3: TGTGCCAGCAGCCTATCAGGTGGCCGGTTAGCGGGGGTGGATACGCAGTATTTT. It is translated as CASSLSGGRLAGVDTQYF.

The chain has TRBV29-1 and TRBJ2-1, with D perhaps TRBD1 (5 bases). Trimming shortened V by 6 bases and J by 7 bases, and 7 bases separated the two germline ends. Germline CDR1 and CDR2: SQVTM and ANQGSEA. The CDR3 spans 10 residues. Here the CDR3 reads CSVRTNEQFF. CDR3 coding DNA: TGCAGCGTGCGGACAAATGAGCAGTTCTTC.

The chain has TRBV7-9 and TRBJ1-5; D unclear. The V end was cut by 5 bases, the J end by 0 bases, with 11 bases between. The CDR3 sequence is 15 residues long. Germline assignment: CDR1 SEHNR and CDR2 FQNEAQ (reference sequence). CDR3 residues: CASSPGRSSNQPQHF. CDR3 DNA sequence: TGTGCCAGCAGCCCCGGAAGGAGTAGCAATCAGCCCCAGCATTTT.

The rearrangement links TRBV15 to TRBJ2-3; no firm D call. The germline CDR1 and CDR2 sequences are LNHNV and YYDKDF (reference sequence). Trimming removed 0 bases at V and 6 bases at J, with 10 bases between. The CDR3 covers 14 residues. The CDR3 reads CATSRDPALDTQYF. CDR3 sequence (DNA): TGTGCCACCAGCAGAGATCCGGCCCTGGATACGCAGTATTTT.

To note about this clonotype: Possible read error: a much larger clone is one base away. The chain employs TRBV2 and TRBJ2-7, with 7 bases matching TRBD1. J lost 7 bases, V lost 6 bases, and 12 bases had no gene match. This CDR3 is 14 amino acids long. Germline CDR1 reads SNHLY; CDR2 reads FYNNEI. The CDR3 nucleotides read TGTGCCAGCAGCAGACAGGGTAGCCACTTGGAGCAGTACTTC. It codes for CASSRQGSHLEQYF.

The chain combines TRBV14 with TRBJ2-1; TRBD2 aligns across 7 bases. The germline V gene encodes CDR1 SGHDN and CDR2 FVKESK. The CDR3 is 16 residues long. After removal of 1 base from V and 1 base from J, the junction contained 4 bases not matched to a gene. CDR3 nucleotides: TGTGCCAGCAGCCAAGGTTTGGGGGGGTCCTACAATGAGCAGTTCTTC. Amino acid sequence: CASSQGLGGSYNEQFF.

This clonotype was seen just once. A read error is possible here, since a much larger clone lies one base away. The chain employs TRBV2 and TRBJ1-2, with a possible D match to TRBD1 (5 bases). The V gene lost 7 bases and the J gene lost 7 bases, with 22 bases spanning the gap. This CDR3 has 15 residues. The V gene's germline CDR1 is SNHLY and CDR2 FYNNEI. The CDR3 nucleotides are TGTGCCAGCAAAGGGGCCCGAACCCTCACGGGTGGCTACACCTTC. It codes for CASKGARTLTGGYTF. Filled out from reference TRBV2 and TRBJ1-2, the complete variable domain reads EPEVTQTPSHQVTQMGQEVILRCVPISNHLYFYWYRQILGQKVEFLVSFYNNEISEKSEIFDDQFSVERPDGSNFTLKIRSTKLEDSAMYFCASKGARTLTGGYTFGSGTRLTVV.

The sample holds many counts of this clonotype. This chain connects TRBV6-5 to TRBJ2-7; 7 positions match TRBD1. Looked up from germline, CDR1 is MNHEY and CDR2 is SVGAGI. Trimming at V came to 2 bases and at J to 9 bases, leaving 7 bases not matched to a gene. The CDR3 length is 13 residues. CDR3 residues: CASSYTRQGAQYF. In nucleotides, the CDR3 is TGTGCCAGCAGTTACACACGACAGGGAGCGCAGTACTTC.

The gene calls are TRBV20-1 and TRBJ1-6, with D unclear. In germline, CDR1 is DFQATT, CDR2 SNEGSKA (reference sequence). This CDR3 comprises 15 residues. V was trimmed by 2 bases and J by 10 bases, leaving 18 bases between them. CDR3 in amino acids: CSARPPGQVGSPLHF. The CDR3 DNA follows: TGCAGTGCTAGACCCCCCGGCCAGGTGGGGTCACCCCTCCACTTT.

This clonotype was counted a single time. The J gene is TRBJ1-1, the V gene TRBV28, with 9 bases aligning to TRBD1. This CDR3 has 14 residues. The V segment lost 7 bases and the J segment 4 bases; nucleotides outside the gene matches: 7. The germline V gene encodes CDR1 MDHEN and CDR2 SYDVKM. In nucleotides, the CDR3 is TGTGCCAGCAAGACAGGGGGTCAATTCACTGAAGCTTTCTTT. Its protein is CASKTGGQFTEAFF.

At least ten counts were recorded for this clonotype. V and J are TRBV27 and TRBJ2-1, with 9 positions matching TRBD2. This CDR3 region has 16 residues. The junction had 9 bases not matched to a gene; V was cut back by 4 bases and J by 5 bases. Germline-derived CDR1 and CDR2 are MNHEY and SMNVEV (reference sequence). The CDR3, as DNA: TGTGCCAGCAGTTCGTCGGGACTAGCCCCCCACAATGAGCAGTTCTTC. It specifies CASSSSGLAPHNEQFF.

The chain combines TRBV12-3 or TRBV12-4 with TRBJ2-3; 8 bases agree with TRBD2. J lost 5 bases, V lost 4 bases, and 8 bases had no gene match. The CDR3 has 15 residues. CDR3 DNA: TGTGCCAGCAGTTCCTCAGCGGGAGCGAAAGATACGCAGTATTTT. Translated: CASSSSAGAKDTQYF.

To note about this clonotype: A junction boundary mismatches the germline segment, possibly from a read error. The chain couples TRBV10-3 to TRBJ1-2; TRBD1 agrees at 8 bases. Per germline, CDR1 ENHRY and CDR2 SYGVKD. The CDR3 is 14 amino acids. The CDR3 coding sequence is TGTGCCATCAGTGAATACAGGGGGGGCTATGACTACACCTTC. This codes for CAISEYRGGYDYTF.

A note on this clonotype: This sequence may be a read error, since a much larger clone differs from it by one base. The chain is built from TRBV5-5 and TRBJ2-3; D is undetermined. This CDR3 comprises 12 residues. Trimming took 5 bases from V and 5 from J, leaving 9 bases between them. Germline assignment: CDR1 SGHKS and CDR2 YYEKEE (reference sequence). This CDR3 reads CASSDLVDTQYF. In DNA form, the CDR3 reads TGTGCCAGCAGTGACTTAGTAGATACGCAGTATTTT. The full variable domain, with the rest looked up from reference TRBV5-5 and TRBJ2-3, is DAGVTQSPTHLIKTRGQQVTLRCSPISGHKSVSWYQQVLGQGPQFIFQYYEKEERGRGNFPDRFSARQFPNYSSELNVNALLLGDSALYLCASSDLVDTQYFGPGTRLTVL.

J is TRBJ2-1 and V is TRBV20-1, with 8 bases identical to TRBD2. Germline trimming cut 1 base from V and 13 bases from J; bases unmatched to any gene: 6. The CDR3 is 12 residues long. Germline V gene lookup returns CDR1 DFQATT and CDR2 SNEGSKA (reference sequence). For the CDR3, the DNA is TGCAGTGCTAGAGCCGTGGTAGCGGGACAGTTCTTC. Protein: CSARAVVAGQFF.

This clonotype turned up a few times. The chain uses TRBV18 and TRBJ2-1; D is unresolved. Trimming stripped 6 bases from V and 7 bases from J, with 19 bases between. From germline, CDR1 is KGHSH and CDR2 LQKENI. The length of the CDR3 is 15 residues. This CDR3 is CASSPLAWVENEQFF. DNA of the CDR3: TGTGCCAGCTCTCCCTTAGCCTGGGTTGAGAATGAGCAGTTCTTC.

The chain joins TRBV29-1 to TRBJ2-3; 10 nucleotides align to TRBD2. The CDR3 loop spans 14 amino acids. Germline V gene lookup returns CDR1 SQVTM and CDR2 ANQGSEA. Trimming cost V 2 bases and J 5 bases; bases outside gene matches: 4. The CDR3 loop is CSVELAGVGDTQYF. CDR3 coding DNA: TGCAGCGTTGAACTAGCGGGAGTGGGAGATACGCAGTATTTT.

This clonotype occurred a few times. The rearrangement joins TRBV20-1 to TRBJ1-4, with 9 bases lining up with TRBD1. V lost 6 bases to trimming and J lost 2 bases; unmatched junction nucleotides: 4. CDR3 length: 14 residues. Germline CDR1 and CDR2: DFQATT and SNEGSKA (reference sequence). The CDR3 bases are TGCAGTGCCGGACAGGGGAGGACTAATGAAAAACTGTTTTTT. Encoded protein: CSAGQGRTNEKLFF.

This clonotype appeared many times. The genes are TRBV20-1 and TRBJ2-3; TRBD1 agrees at 11 bases. CDR3 length: 14 amino acids. Per germline, CDR1 DFQATT and CDR2 SNEGSKA (reference sequence). V lost 6 bases to trimming and J lost 3 bases; unmatched junction nucleotides: 5. CDR3 in DNA: TGCAGTGCAACTGGGACAGGGGGGACAGATACGCAGTATTTT. This translates into CSATGTGGTDTQYF.